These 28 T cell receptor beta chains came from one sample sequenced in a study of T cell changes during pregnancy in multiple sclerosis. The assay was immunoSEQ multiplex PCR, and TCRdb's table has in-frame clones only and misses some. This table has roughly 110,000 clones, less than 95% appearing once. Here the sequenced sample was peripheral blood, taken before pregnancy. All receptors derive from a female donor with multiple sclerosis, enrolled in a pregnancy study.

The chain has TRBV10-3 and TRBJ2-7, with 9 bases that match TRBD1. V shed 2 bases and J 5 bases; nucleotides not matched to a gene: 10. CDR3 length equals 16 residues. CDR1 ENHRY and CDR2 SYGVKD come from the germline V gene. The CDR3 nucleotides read TGTGCCATCAGTGAGGGGCATGTACAGGGGGCGAACGAGCAGTACTTC. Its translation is CAISEGHVQGANEQYF.

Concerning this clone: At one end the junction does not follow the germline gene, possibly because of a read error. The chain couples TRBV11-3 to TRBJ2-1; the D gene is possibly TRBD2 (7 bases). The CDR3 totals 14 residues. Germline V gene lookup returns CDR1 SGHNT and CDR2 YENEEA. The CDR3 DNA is TGTGCCAGCAGCTCGGGGGGCTCCAACAATGAGCAGTTCTTC. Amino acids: CASSSGGSNNEQFF.

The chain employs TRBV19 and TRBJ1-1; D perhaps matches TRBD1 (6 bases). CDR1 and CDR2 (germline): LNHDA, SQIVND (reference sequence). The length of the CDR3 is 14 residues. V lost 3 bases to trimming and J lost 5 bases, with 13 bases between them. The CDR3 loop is CASSIGGGVTEAFF. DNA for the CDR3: TGTGCCAGTAGTATTGGGGGCGGCGTAACTGAAGCTTTCTTT.

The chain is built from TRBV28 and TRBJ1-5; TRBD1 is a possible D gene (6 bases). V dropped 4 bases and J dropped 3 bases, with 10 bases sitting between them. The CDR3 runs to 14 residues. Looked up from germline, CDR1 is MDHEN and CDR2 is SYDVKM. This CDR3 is CASSWGQNNQPQHF. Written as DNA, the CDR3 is TGTGCCAGCAGTTGGGGGCAGAACAATCAGCCCCAGCATTTT.

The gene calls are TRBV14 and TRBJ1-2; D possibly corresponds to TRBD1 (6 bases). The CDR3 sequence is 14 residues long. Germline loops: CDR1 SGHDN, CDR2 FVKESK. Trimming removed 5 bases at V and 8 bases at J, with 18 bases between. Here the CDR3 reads CASSSRLKGVGYTF. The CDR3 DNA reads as TGTGCCAGCAGCTCAAGACTCAAGGGGGTGGGCTACACCTTC.

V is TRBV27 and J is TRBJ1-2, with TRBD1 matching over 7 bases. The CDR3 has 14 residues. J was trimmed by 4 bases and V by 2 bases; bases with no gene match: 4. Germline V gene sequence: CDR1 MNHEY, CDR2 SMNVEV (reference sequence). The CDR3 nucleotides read TGTGCCAGCAGTTTACGGAGGACAGGCTATGGCTACACCTTC. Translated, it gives CASSLRRTGYGYTF.

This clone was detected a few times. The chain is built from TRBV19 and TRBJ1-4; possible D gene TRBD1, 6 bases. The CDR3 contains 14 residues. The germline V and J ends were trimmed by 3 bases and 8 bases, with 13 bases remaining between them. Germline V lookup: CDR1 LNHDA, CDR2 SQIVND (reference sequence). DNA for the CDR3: TGTGCCAGTAGTATGGCCAGGGGTTGGGAAAAACTGTTTTTT. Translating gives CASSMARGWEKLFF.

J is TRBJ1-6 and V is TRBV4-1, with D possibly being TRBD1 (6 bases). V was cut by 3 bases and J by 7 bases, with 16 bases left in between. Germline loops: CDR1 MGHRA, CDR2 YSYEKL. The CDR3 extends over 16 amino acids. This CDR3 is CASSQAFGQRNSPLHF. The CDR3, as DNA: TGCGCCAGCAGCCAGGCTTTTGGACAGCGAAATTCACCCCTCCACTTT.

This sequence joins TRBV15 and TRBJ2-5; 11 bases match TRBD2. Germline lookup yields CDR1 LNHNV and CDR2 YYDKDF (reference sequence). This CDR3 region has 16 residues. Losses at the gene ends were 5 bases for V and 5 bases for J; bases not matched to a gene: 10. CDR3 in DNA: TGTGCCACCAGCCTAGGACTAGCGGGCAGGGGGGAGACCCAGTACTTC. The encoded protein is CATSLGLAGRGETQYF.

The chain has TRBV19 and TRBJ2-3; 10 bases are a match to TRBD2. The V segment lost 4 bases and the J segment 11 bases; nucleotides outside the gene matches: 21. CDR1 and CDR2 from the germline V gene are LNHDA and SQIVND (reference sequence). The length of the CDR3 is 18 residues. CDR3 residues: CASSRPPKALAGASGQYF. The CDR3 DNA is TGTGCCAGTAGTAGGCCCCCCAAGGCCCTAGCGGGGGCCTCCGGGCAGTATTTT.

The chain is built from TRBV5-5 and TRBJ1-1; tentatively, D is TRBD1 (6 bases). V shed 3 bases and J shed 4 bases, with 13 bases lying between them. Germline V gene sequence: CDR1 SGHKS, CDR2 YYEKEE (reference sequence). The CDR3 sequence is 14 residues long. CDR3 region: CASSSLGRGTEAFF. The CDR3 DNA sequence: TGTGCCAGCAGCTCCCTGGGCAGGGGCACTGAAGCTTTCTTT.

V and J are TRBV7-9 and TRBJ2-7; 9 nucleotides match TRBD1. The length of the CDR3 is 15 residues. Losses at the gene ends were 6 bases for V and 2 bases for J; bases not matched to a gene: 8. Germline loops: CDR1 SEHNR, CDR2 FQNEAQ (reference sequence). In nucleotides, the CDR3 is TGTGCCAGCAGTCGTTCCGGGACAGGGACCTACGAGCAGTACTTC. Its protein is CASSRSGTGTYEQYF.

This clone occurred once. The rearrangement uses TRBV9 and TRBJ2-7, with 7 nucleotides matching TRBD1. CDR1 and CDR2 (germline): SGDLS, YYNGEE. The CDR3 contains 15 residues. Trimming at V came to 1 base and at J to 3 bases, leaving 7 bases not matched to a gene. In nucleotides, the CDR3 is TGTGCCAGCAGCGTATCCCCAGGGGGACACTACGAGCAGTACTTC. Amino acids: CASSVSPGGHYEQYF.

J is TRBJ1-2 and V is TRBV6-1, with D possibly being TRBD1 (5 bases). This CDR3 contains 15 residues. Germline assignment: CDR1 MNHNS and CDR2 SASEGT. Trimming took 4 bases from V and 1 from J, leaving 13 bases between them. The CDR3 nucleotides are TGTGCCAGCAGTGCAAACCGCGACAGTAACTATGGCTACACCTTC. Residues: CASSANRDSNYGYTF.

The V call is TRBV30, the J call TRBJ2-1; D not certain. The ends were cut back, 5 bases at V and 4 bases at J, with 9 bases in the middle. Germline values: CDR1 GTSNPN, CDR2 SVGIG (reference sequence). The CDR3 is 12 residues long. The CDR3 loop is CAWSGVYNEQFF. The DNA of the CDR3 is TGTGCCTGGTCCGGAGTTTACAATGAGCAGTTCTTC.

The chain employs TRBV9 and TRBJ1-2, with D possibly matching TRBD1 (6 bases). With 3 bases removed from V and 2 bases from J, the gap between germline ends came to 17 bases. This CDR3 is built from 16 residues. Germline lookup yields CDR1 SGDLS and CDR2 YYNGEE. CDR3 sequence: CASSAPRGRANYGYTF. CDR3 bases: TGTGCCAGCAGCGCCCCCAGGGGCAGGGCAAACTATGGCTACACCTTC.

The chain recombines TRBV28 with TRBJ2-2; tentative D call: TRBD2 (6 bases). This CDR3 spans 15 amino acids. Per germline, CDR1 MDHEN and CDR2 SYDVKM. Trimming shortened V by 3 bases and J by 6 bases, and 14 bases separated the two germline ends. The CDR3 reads CASSLVRGIAGELFF. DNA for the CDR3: TGTGCCAGCAGTTTGGTTCGGGGGATCGCCGGGGAGCTGTTTTTT. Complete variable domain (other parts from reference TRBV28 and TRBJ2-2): DVKVTQSSRYLVKRTGEKVFLECVQDMDHENMFWYRQDPGLGLRLIYFSYDVKMKEKGDIPEGYSVSREKKERFSLILESASTNQTSMYLCASSLVRGIAGELFFGEGSRLTVL.

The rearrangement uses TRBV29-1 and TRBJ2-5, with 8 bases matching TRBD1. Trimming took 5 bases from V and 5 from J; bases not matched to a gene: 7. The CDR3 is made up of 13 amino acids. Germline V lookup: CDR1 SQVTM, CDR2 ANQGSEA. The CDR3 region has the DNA TGCAGCGTTTCGAGACAGGGGAGGGAGACCCAGTACTTC. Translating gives CSVSRQGRETQYF.

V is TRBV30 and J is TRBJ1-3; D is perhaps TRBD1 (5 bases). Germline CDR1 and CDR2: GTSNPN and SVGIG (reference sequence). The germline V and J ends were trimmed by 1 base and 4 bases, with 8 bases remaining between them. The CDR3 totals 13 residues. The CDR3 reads CAWSAQGGNTIYF. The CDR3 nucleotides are TGTGCCTGGAGTGCTCAGGGAGGAAACACCATATATTTT.

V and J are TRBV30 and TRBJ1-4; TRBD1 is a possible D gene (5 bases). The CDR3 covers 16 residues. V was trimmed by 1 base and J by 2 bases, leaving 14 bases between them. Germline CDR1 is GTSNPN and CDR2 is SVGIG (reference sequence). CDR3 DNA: TGTGCCTGGAGTGGATCGGGGGGTTCGACTAATGAAAAACTGTTTTTT. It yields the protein CAWSGSGGSTNEKLFF.

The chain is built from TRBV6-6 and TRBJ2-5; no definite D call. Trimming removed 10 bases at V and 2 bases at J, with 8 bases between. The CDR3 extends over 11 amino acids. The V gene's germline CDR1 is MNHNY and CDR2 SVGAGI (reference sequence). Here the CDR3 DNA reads TGTGCCACCAAACAGCAAGAGACCCAGTACTTC. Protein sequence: CATKQQETQYF.

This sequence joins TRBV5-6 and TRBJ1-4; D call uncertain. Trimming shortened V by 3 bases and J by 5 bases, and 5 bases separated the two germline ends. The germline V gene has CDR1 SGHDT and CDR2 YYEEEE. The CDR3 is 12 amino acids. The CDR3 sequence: CASSWQNEKLFF. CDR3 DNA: TGTGCCAGCAGCTGGCAGAATGAAAAACTGTTTTTT.

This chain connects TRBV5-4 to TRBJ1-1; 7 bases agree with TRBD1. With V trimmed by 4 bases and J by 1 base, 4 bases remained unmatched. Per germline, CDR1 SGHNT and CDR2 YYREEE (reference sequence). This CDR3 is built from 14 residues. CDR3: CASSSGQANTEAFF. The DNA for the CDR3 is TGTGCCAGCAGCAGTGGACAGGCGAACACTGAAGCTTTCTTT.

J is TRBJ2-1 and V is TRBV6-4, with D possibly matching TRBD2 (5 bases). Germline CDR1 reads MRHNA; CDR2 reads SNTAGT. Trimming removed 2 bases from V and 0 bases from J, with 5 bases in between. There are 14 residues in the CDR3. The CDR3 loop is CASSDGSSYNEQFF. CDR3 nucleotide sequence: TGTGCCAGCAGTGACGGGAGCTCCTACAATGAGCAGTTCTTC.

CDR3 sequence reads: CATRKKLAGWTQYF. The DNA of the CDR3 is TGTGCCACCCGGAAGAAACTAGCGGGGTGGACCCAGTACTTC. This rearrangement joins TRBV6-1 to TRBJ2-5; 10 bases are a match to TRBD2. Germline CDR1 MNHNS, CDR2 SASEGT. J was trimmed by 7 bases and V by 10 bases; bases with no gene match: 12. This CDR3 comprises 14 residues.

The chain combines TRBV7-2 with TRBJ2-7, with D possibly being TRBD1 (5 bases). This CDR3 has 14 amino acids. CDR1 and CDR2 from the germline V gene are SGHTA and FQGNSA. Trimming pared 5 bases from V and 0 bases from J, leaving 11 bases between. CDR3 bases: TGTGCCAGCAGCCCCAGGGCCCACTCCTACGAGCAGTACTTC. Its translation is CASSPRAHSYEQYF.

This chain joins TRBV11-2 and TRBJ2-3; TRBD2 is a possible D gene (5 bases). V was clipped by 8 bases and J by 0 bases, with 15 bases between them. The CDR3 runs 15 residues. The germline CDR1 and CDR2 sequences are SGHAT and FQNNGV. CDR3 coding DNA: TGTGCCAGCCGACCCTCTAGCCTTAGCACAGATACGCAGTATTTT. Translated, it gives CASRPSSLSTDTQYF. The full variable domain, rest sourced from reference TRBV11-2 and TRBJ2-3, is EAGVAQSPRYKIIEKRQSVAFWCNPISGHATLYWYQQILGQGPKLLIQFQNNGVVDDSQLPKDRFSAERLKGVDSTLKIQPAKLEDSAVYLCASRPSSLSTDTQYFGPGTRLTVL.

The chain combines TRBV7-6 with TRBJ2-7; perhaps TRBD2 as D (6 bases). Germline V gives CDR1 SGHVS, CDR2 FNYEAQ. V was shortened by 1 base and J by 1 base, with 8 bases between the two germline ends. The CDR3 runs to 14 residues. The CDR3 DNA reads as TGTGCCAGCAGCTTAGGCGGGGATTCCTACGAGCAGTACTTC. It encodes CASSLGGDSYEQYF.